This T cell receptor beta chain was sequenced in a study of blood T cell repertoires in COVID-19. As for the study in general: The origin of the acute and convalescent COVID-19 samples was the United States, Italy and Spain. T cells, B-cell-depleted T cells, or PBMCs supplied cDNA or gDNA.

The authors' processing: Nucleated cell number was recorded as an estimate derived from reference gene primer amplification. Here immunoSEQ multiplex PCR was the method, and the copy in TCRdb shows in-frame clones only, minus some. V and J calls and clone size are copied from that table; D and trimming were computed from the DNA. The sample carries under 45,000 clones, over 65% recorded once. The CDR3 is made up of 14 amino acids. V dropped 5 bases and J dropped 4; count of bases not matched to a gene: 6. In germline, CDR1 is GTSNPN, CDR2 SVGIG (reference sequence). Sequenced sample: peripheral blood. This receptor was identified in a man aged 60 to 75 with active COVID-19. The chain links TRBV30 to TRBJ2-1; 9 positions match TRBD2. The CDR3 region is CAWGLAGGYNEQFF. For the CDR3, the DNA is TGTGCCTGGGGACTGGCGGGAGGGTACAATGAGCAGTTCTTC.